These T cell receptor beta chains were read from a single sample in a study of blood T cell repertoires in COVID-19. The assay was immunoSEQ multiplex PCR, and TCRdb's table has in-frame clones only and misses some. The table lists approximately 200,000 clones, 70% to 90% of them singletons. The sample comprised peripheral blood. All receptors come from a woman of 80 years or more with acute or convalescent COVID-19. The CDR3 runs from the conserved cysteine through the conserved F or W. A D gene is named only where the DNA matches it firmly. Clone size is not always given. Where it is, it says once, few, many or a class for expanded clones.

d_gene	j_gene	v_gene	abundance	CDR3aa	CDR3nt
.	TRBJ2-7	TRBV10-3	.	CAISEGLYEQYF	TGTGCCATCAGTGAGGGGCTCTACGAGCAGTACTTC
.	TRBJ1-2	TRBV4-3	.	CASSQDRRVDYGYTF	TGCGCCAGCAGCCAAGATCGGAGGGTGGACTATGGCTACACCTTC
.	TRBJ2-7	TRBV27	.	CASSSLSWAEQYF	TGTGCCAGCAGTTCTTTAAGCTGGGCAGAGCAGTACTTC
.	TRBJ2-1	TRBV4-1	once	CASSLLRGSMDEQFF	TGCGCCAGCAGCCTCCTACGGGGTTCCATGGATGAGCAGTTCTTC
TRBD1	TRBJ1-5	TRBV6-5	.	CASTRGRGQPQHF	TGTGCCAGCACCAGGGGGCGCGGTCAGCCCCAGCATTTT
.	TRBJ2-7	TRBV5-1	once	CASKLGGLDEQYF	TGCGCCAGCAAATTGGGGGGATTGGACGAGCAGTACTTC
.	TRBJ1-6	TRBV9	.	CASSAGQSQGSPLHF	TGTGCCAGCAGCGCCGGACAGAGCCAGGGTTCACCCCTCCACTTT
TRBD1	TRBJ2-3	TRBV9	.	CASSVEDRGSVTDTQYF	TGTGCCAGCAGCGTAGAGGACAGGGGGTCAGTGACAGATACGCAGTATTTT
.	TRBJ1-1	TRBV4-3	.	CASSQEVRGLTEAFF	TGCGCCAGCAGCCAAGAGGTCAGGGGTCTCACTGAAGCTTTCTTT
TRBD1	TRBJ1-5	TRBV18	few	CASSPSTRDRGQPQHF	TGTGCCAGCTCACCATCGACACGGGACAGGGGTCAGCCCCAGCATTTT
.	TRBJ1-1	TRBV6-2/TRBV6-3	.	CASSSTVNTEAFF	TGTGCCAGCAGTTCGACAGTGAACACTGAAGCTTTCTTT
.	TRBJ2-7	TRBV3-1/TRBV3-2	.	CASSQGDEQYF	TGTGCCAGCAGCCAAGGCGACGAGCAGTACTTC
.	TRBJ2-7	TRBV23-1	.	CASSPSLNRDKTYEQYF	TGCGCCAGCAGCCCATCCCTGAATAGGGACAAAACCTACGAGCAGTACTTC
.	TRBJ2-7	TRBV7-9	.	CASSSDPSGYEQYF	TGTGCCAGCAGCTCGGATCCTTCAGGGTACGAGCAGTACTTC
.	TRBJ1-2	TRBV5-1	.	CASSITGIYGYTF	TGCGCCAGCAGCATTACAGGAATCTATGGCTACACCTTC
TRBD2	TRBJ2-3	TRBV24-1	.	CATTSGGGGTQYF	TGTGCCACCACTAGCGGGGGGGGTGGTACGCAGTATTTT
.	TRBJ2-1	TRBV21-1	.	CASSKAQGQFYNEQFF	TGTGCCAGCAGCAAGGCACAGGGACAATTTTACAATGAGCAGTTCTTC